This T cell receptor beta chain is from a study of CD8+ T cells in alopecia areata. Study information: Treated patients swallowed 5 to 10 mg of oral tofacitinib twice daily.

V was shortened by 6 bases and J by 5 bases, with 22 bases between the two germline ends. The CDR3 is made up of 16 amino acids. Germline V lookup: CDR1 SGHVS, CDR2 FQNEAQ. RNA extraction and reverse transcription yielded cDNA as sequencing template. This table comes from immunoSEQ multiplex PCR, and its TCRdb copy is limited to in-frame clones, with some not included. The sample includes 100,000 to 150,000 clones, approximately 49% of them seen just once. The material sequenced was CD8+ T cells sorted from blood, taken at week 0. This clonotype was sampled from a human donor with alopecia areata. The chain joins TRBV7-8 to TRBJ2-5, with D perhaps matching TRBD2 (7 bases). The DNA of the CDR3 is TGTGCCAGCAGACGAGGGGGGGGTCGAGGACGGGAGACCCAGTACTTC. Amino acids: CASRRGGGRGRETQYF.